This TCR beta chain was found in a study of identical twins. Points from the study as a whole: Beta clonotypes that were abundant in cord blood contained fewer insertions, a pattern absent from memory repertoires.

The CDR3 is 13 residues long. Germline lookup yields CDR1 KGHSH and CDR2 LQKENI. This clonotype was picked up many times. Its antigen is unknown. One junction end does not reproduce the germline sequence, and a read error may be involved. TCRdb fed the 5' RACE reads into MiXCR, producing one record per CDR3 protein. Here the sample spans roughly 490,000 distinct CDR3 sequences, over 11% being singletons. The same specimen was also included in a second study, on yellow fever vaccine responses in identical twins.

This TCR was recovered from a woman under 30 in good health. The chain combines TRBV18 with TRBJ1-2; D gene unclear. The sample comprised CD4+ T cells sorted from blood. As DNA, the CDR3 is TGCGCCAGCAGCCCAGGACCGAACTATGGCTACACCTTC. As protein: CASSPGPNYGYTF.